These T cell receptor beta chains were read from a single sample in a study of CD8+CD57+ T cells in acquired aplastic anemia. TCRdb analysed the reads with MiXCR anew, one entry per CDR3 protein. The data contain approximately 260,000 distinct CDR3 sequences, approximately 86% of them seen just once; the ten biggest clones take up over 35%. Sequencing was performed on sorted CD4+, CD8+, or CD8+CD57+ T cells (not recorded which) from PBMCs. These receptor sequences come from a human donor with aplastic anemia. Both conserved end residues are part of each CDR3. D genes are given only for firm matches. Size is omitted from some rows. Given values are once, few, many or a class for expanded clones.

d_call	v_call	clone_size	j_call	cdr3_nt	cdr3_aa
.	TRBV5-6	.	TRBJ1-6	TGTGCCAGCAGCTTGGAGACCGATAATTCACCCCTCCACTTT	CASSLETDNSPLHF
TRBD2	TRBV20-1	.	TRBJ2-5	TGCAGTGCTAGTCTCCCGGGACTAGCGGGGCAAGAGACCCAGTACTTC	CSASLPGLAGQETQYF
.	TRBV7-7	once	TRBJ2-3	TGTGCCAGCTATGGGGGGACCGGGGAGCTGTATTTTGGATATTTT	CASYGGTGELYFGYF
TRBD2	TRBV5-5	.	TRBJ2-1	TGTGCCAGCAGCTTAGAACTAGCGGGAAGTCTGTCCTTC	CASSLELAGSLSF
.	TRBV7-3	.	TRBJ2-5	TGTGCCAGCAGTTCTAGTGCGGCCGGGGGAGAGACCCACTACTTC	CASSSSAAGGETHYF
.	TRBV7-8	.	TRBJ1-2	TGTGCCAGCAGCTTAGAGGGAGGTCGCCTCATGCAGGGCTACACCTTC	CASSLEGGRLMQGYTF
.	TRBV19	.	TRBJ1-1	TGTGCCAGTGCATGGGGTACTGAAGCTTTCTTT	CASAWGTEAFF
.	TRBV7-4	.	TRBJ2-7	TGTGCCAGCAGTACGACCGGAAGCTCCGACGAGGAGTACTTC	CASSTTGSSDEEYF
.	TRBV20-1	.	TRBJ2-1	TGCAGTGCTAAGGGGGGACTTCTCAATGAGCAGTTCTTC	CSAKGGLLNEQFF
.	TRBV7-9	.	TRBJ2-5	TGTGCCAGACGGTTAGTACCCGAGACCCAGTTTTTC	CARRLVPETQFF
TRBD1	TRBV13	.	TRBJ2-1	TGTGCCAGCAGCGCGCCATCGGACAGGGGGAATGAGCAGTTCTTC	CASSAPSDRGNEQFF
.	TRBV9	.	TRBJ2-5	TGTGCCAGCAGCGTAGGGCACCGGACCACAGAGACGCAGTACTTC	CASSVGHRTTETQYF
TRBD2	TRBV24-1	.	TRBJ2-1	TGTGCCACCAGTGGTCTGACGAGCGGGGGCAATGAGCAGTTCTTC	CATSGLTSGGNEQFF
.	TRBV9	.	TRBJ2-7	TGTGCCAGCAGCCCCCCGGGAACGGGGCGATACACGCAGTACTTC	CASSPPGTGRYTQYF
.	TRBV15	.	TRBJ2-3	TGTGCCACCGGGGACGGGGGCACAGGGGCGCAGTATTTT	CATGDGGTGAQYF
TRBD1	TRBV11-3	.	TRBJ2-7	TGTGCCAGCAGCTTGGGACAGGACGCCTACGAGCAGTACTTC	CASSLGQDAYEQYF
.	TRBV2	.	TRBJ1-1	TGTGCCAGCAGGTTAGATCTGACAGATAACAATGAAGCTTTCTTT	CASRLDLTDNNEAFF
.	TRBV7-9	.	TRBJ1-1	TGTGCCAGCAGCTTTGATCGAAGAGGGGGGAGCGATGAGTTCTTT	CASSFDRRGGSDEFF
.	TRBV2	.	TRBJ2-5	TGTGCCACCAGTGGTGGCAGGGAGCAAGAGACCCAGTACTTC	CATSGGREQETQYF
.	TRBV7-3	.	TRBJ2-5	TGTGCCAGCAGCTTAACCAGGGAGCACGAGACCCAGTACTTC	CASSLTREHETQYF
TRBD1	TRBV15	.	TRBJ2-7	TGTGCCACCAGCAATCAGGACAGGGAAGTGTCCTACGAGCAGTACTTC	CATSNQDREVSYEQYF
.	TRBV5-4	few	TRBJ1-1	TGTGCCAGCAGCTTGGAGGCGGCAGGGAACACTGAAGCTTTCTTT	CASSLEAAGNTEAFF
TRBD1	TRBV9	medium-sized	TRBJ1-4	TGTGCCAGCGGGACAGGGGGTGAAAAACTGTTTTTT	CASGTGGEKLFF
TRBD2	TRBV6-1	.	TRBJ2-7	TGTGCCAGCAGTGACCTGTCTAGCGGGTACTACGAGCAGTACTTC	CASSDLSSGYYEQYF
TRBD2	TRBV25-1	.	TRBJ2-3	TGTGCCAGCAGTGCCGCCGGGCGGGGGGTTACAGATACGCAGTATTTT	CASSAAGRGVTDTQYF
.	TRBV9	few	TRBJ1-2	TGTGCCAGCAGCGTAGAGACCGCCCGAAATCAGCCCCGCTACACCTTC	CASSVETARNQPRYTF
.	TRBV7-7	.	TRBJ2-3	TGTGCCAGCAGCGTCCCAAGTCTCGGCATAGATCCGCAGTATTTT	CASSVPSLGIDPQYF
.	TRBV27	many	TRBJ2-7	TGTGCCAGCAGTCAGGCCCCCTTTTCCGAGCAGTACTTC	CASSQAPFSEQYF
TRBD2	TRBV7-3	.	TRBJ2-3	TGTGCCAGCAGCTCAGGACTAGGAAACACAGATACGCAGTATTTT	CASSSGLGNTDTQYF
.	TRBV7-9	.	TRBJ2-3	TGTGCCAGCAGCTTTCTAGCCCCGGATACGCAGTATTTT	CASSFLAPDTQYF
TRBD1	TRBV7-9	.	TRBJ1-6	TGTGCCAGCAGCTTGGGACAGGGGACGAATGAAAAACTGCTCCACTTT	CASSLGQGTNEKLLHF
.	TRBV19	.	TRBJ1-2	TGTGCCAGTAGGGGAATAGCGGGGGACACCTTC	CASRGIAGDTF
.	TRBV7-2	.	TRBJ2-1	.	CASSYPYTKAFFGQFF
.	TRBV2	.	TRBJ2-1	TGTGCCAGCGGGGGCAGCGGCAAGGATACGCAGTTCTTT	CASGGSGKDTQFF
.	TRBV7-9	few	TRBJ2-3	TGTGCCAGCAGCTTAGCGGGTAGCTACGGGCCCAATTTC	CASSLAGSYGPNF
TRBD2	TRBV19	.	TRBJ2-3	TGTGCCAGTAGTACCATCCGATTAGCGGGGCGCACAGATACGCAGTATTTT	CASSTIRLAGRTDTQYF
.	TRBV7-2	.	TRBJ2-1	TGTGCCAGCAGCTTCCCGACGACAGGCCGGGATACGCAGTTCTTC	CASSFPTTGRDTQFF
.	TRBV15	.	TRBJ2-7	TGTGCCACCAGCTGGGGCTCCAGCCACGATACGCAGTACTTC	CATSWGSSHDTQYF
.	TRBV7-2	.	TRBJ1-5	TGTGCCAGCAGCCTGAGGGACCGACGCGGCAATCAGCCCCAGCATTTT	CASSLRDRRGNQPQHF
.	TRBV19	.	TRBJ1-5	TGTGCCAGTAGCGGACAGAGCGACAATCAGCCCCAGCATTTT	CASSGQSDNQPQHF
TRBD1	TRBV15	once	TRBJ1-4	TGTGCCACCAGGACAGGGCGGGAAAAACTGTTTTTT	CATRTGREKLFF
.	TRBV2	.	TRBJ1-1	TGTGCCAGCAGCTTACTAGGCGGCGTACAAGATGAAGCTTTCTTT	CASSLLGGVQDEAFF
.	TRBV11-2	.	TRBJ2-3	TGTGCCGGCAGCTTTTCGGGCTTCTCCGATACGCAGTATTTT	CAGSFSGFSDTQYF
TRBD1	TRBV5-1	.	TRBJ1-2	TGTGCCAGCAGCTTGGACAGGGGTGCTCCCTATGGCTACACCTTC	CASSLDRGAPYGYTF
TRBD2	TRBV7-8	.	TRBJ2-1	TGTGCCAGTAGTTTTACTAGCGGTAGCTATACTCAGCAGTTCTTC	CASSFTSGSYTQQFF
TRBD1	TRBV2	.	TRBJ2-2	TGTGCCACCTTGGCAGGGGGCACCGATGAGCTGTTTTTT	CATLAGGTDELFF
.	TRBV7-8	once	TRBJ2-1	TGTGCCAGCGGGTGTCATCACAATGGGACGGTCTTC	CASGCHHNGTVF
.	TRBV20-1	.	TRBJ1-5	TGCAGTGCATTGGCACAGGGTGAATACATTAATCAGCCCCAGCATTTT	CSALAQGEYINQPQHF
.	TRBV7-8	.	TRBJ1-5	TGTGCCAGCAGCTTAGCGGAAGGCCCCAATAAGCCGTATCATTTT	CASSLAEGPNKPYHF
.	TRBV7-9	.	TRBJ1-1	TGTGCCAGCAGCTTACTAGTCACTGAAGCTTTCTTT	CASSLLVTEAFF
TRBD1	TRBV2	.	TRBJ1-4	TGTGCCAGCCGGGACAGGGGAAATGAAAAACTGTTTTTT	CASRDRGNEKLFF
TRBD2	TRBV7-8	.	TRBJ2-1	TGTGCCAGCAGCTTTGCGGGAGGCGGCGGGAGCGATGAGCAGTTCTTC	CASSFAGGGGSDEQFF